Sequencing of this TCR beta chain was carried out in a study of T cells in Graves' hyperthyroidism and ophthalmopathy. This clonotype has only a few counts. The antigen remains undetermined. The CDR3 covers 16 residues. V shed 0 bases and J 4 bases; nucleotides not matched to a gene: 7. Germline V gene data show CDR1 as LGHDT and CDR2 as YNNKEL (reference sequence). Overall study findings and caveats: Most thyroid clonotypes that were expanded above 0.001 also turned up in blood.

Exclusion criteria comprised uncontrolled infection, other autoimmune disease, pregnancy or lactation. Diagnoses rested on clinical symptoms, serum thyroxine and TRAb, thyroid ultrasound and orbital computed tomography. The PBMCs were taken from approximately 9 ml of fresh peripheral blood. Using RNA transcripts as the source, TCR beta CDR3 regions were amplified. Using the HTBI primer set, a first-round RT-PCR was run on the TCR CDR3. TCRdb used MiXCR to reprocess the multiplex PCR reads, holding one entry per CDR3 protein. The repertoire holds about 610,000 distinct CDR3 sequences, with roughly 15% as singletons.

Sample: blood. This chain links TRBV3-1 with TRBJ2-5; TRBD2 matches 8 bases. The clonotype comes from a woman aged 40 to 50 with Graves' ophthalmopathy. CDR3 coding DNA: TGTGCCAGCAGCCAAGACCCAGCGGGAGTGGGAGAGACCCAGTACTTC. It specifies CASSQDPAGVGETQYF.